The 5 T cell receptor beta chains given below trace back to one sample, sequenced in a study of T cells after yellow fever vaccination. MiXCR, applied by TCRdb to the 5' RACE reads, yields one record per CDR3 protein. The sample includes about 340,000 distinct CDR3 sequences, approximately 12% of them seen just once. Sequenced material: CD4+ T cells sorted from PBMCs, taken 15 days after the yellow fever booster vaccination. These receptors were taken from a man between 18 and 35 years old who received the YFV17D yellow fever vaccine.

The chain recombines TRBV7-3 with TRBJ2-3; 9 bases align to TRBD2. The ends lost 7 bases at V and 3 bases at J; junction bases unmatched: 8. The CDR3 spans 15 residues. Germline CDR1 reads SGHTA; CDR2 reads FQGTGA. CDR3 coding DNA: TGTGCCAGCACCGAGCGGGGGGCATTGACAGATACGCAGTATTTT. As protein: CASTERGALTDTQYF.

This chain joins TRBV11-3 and TRBJ2-5; D possibly corresponds to TRBD1 (8 bases). Trimming shortened V by 5 bases and J by 5 bases, and 18 bases separated the two germline ends. CDR1 SGHNT and CDR2 YENEEA come from the germline V gene. This CDR3 region has 15 residues. CDR3 sequence: CASSEGGTGGETQYF. In nucleotides, the CDR3 is TGTGCCAGCAGCGAGGGAGGGACAGGTGGGGAGACCCAGTACTTC. Full variable domain (outside the CDR3, taken from reference TRBV11-3 and TRBJ2-5): EAGVVQSPRYKIIEKKQPVAFWCNPISGHNTLYWYLQNLGQGPELLIRYENEEAVDDSQLPKDRFSAERLKGVDSTLKIQPAELGDSAVYLCASSEGGTGGETQYFGPGTRLLVL.

This clonotype was picked up many times. J is TRBJ1-2 and V is TRBV28; D is undetermined. Germline V gene sequence: CDR1 MDHEN, CDR2 SYDVKM. This CDR3 region has 12 residues. The V and J ends lost 5 bases and 4 bases respectively, with 8 bases between them. For the CDR3, the DNA is TGTGCCAGCAGTGCCGTGAGCTATGGCTACACCTTC. It is translated as CASSAVSYGYTF.

This sequence joins TRBV2 and TRBJ1-4; possible D gene TRBD1, 5 bases. CDR1 SNHLY and CDR2 FYNNEI come from the germline V gene. The V end was cut by 4 bases, the J end by 8 bases, with 14 bases between. The CDR3 contains 14 residues. The CDR3 DNA reads TGTGCCAGCAGTGTCCAGGGAGGAGAAGAAAAACTGTTTTTT. Encoded protein: CASSVQGGEEKLFF.

The chain recombines TRBV25-1 with TRBJ2-2; tentative D call: TRBD2 (6 bases). Germline loops: CDR1 MGHDK, CDR2 SYGVNS. The CDR3 is 13 amino acids. V was cut by 6 bases and J by 7 bases, with 12 bases left in between. CDR3: CASRPHGGGELFF. Here the CDR3 DNA reads TGTGCCAGCAGACCCCACGGGGGCGGGGAGCTGTTTTTT.